The sequence of this TCR beta chain was determined in a study of blood T cell repertoires in COVID-19. V shed 4 bases and J 1 base; nucleotides not matched to a gene: 9. This CDR3 has 17 residues. Germline lookup yields CDR1 LGHDT and CDR2 YNNKEL (reference sequence). Method: immunoSEQ multiplex PCR; TCRdb's copy keeps in-frame clones and lacks some. The data contain about 100,000 clones, around 88% of them singletons. The receptor was derived from a man at least 80 years old with acute or convalescent COVID-19. Sequenced material: peripheral blood. The chain recombines TRBV3-1 (or the pseudogene TRBV3-2) with TRBJ1-5, with 8 bases fitting TRBD1. The CDR3 sequence is CASSRGTGLGSNQPQHF. CDR3 in DNA: TGTGCCAGCAGCCGGGGGACAGGTTTAGGGAGCAATCAGCCCCAGCATTTT.